This T cell receptor beta chain was identified in a study of OX40 agonist ivuxolimab in advanced cancers. Broader study findings: CD4+ and CD8+ blood T cells expanded clonally by week 6 at 0.1 to 3.0 mg/kg. Among T cells, CD8+ cells averaged more expanded clones than CD4+ cells.

V lost 0 bases to trimming and J lost 2 bases; unmatched junction nucleotides: 4. Germline V gene sequence: CDR1 SEHNR, CDR2 FQNEAQ (reference sequence). The CDR3 extends over 16 amino acids. Generated by immunoSEQ multiplex PCR, the TCRdb table keeps only in-frame clones and is missing some. Altogether around 64,000 clones are present, more than 85% being singletons, with the ten largest covering 6% to 8.5%. On this clone: The target antigen is unknown.

The receptor's source is an adult with an advanced solid tumor such as melanoma, head and neck, liver or kidney cancer. The rearrangement uses TRBV7-9 and TRBJ2-1; TRBD2 matches at 7 bases. Sample: CD4+ or CD8+ T cells sorted from blood, taken in a trial of the OX40 agonist ivuxolimab. The CDR3: CASSLAGRGTYNEQFF. DNA for the CDR3: TGTGCCAGCAGCTTAGCGGGGCGGGGGACCTACAATGAGCAGTTCTTC.